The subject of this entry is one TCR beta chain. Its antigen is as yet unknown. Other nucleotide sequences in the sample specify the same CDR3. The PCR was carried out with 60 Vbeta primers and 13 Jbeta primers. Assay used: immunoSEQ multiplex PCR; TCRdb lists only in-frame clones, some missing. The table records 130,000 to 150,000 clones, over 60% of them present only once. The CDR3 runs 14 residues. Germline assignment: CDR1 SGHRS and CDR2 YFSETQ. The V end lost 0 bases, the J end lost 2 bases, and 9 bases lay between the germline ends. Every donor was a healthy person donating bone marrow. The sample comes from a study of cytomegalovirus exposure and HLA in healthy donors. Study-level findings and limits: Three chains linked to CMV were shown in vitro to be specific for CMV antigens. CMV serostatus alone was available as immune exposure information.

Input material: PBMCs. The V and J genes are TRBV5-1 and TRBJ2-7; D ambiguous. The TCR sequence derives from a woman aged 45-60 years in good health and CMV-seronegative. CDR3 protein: CASSLDSYPYEQYF. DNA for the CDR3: TGCGCCAGCAGCTTGGACAGCTACCCCTACGAGCAGTACTTC.